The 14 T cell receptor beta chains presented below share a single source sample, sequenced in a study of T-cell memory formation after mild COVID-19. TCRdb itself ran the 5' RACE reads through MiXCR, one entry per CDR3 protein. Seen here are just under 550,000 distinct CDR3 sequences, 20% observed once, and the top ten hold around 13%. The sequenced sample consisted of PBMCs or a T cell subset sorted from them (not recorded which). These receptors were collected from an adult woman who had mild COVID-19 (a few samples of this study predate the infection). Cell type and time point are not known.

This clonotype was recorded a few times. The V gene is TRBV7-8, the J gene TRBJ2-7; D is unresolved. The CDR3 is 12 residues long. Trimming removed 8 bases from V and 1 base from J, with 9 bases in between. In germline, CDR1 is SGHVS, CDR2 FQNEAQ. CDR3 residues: CASGPGSYEQYF. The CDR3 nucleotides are TGTGCCAGCGGGCCAGGTTCCTACGAGCAGTACTTC. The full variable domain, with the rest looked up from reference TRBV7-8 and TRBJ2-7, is GAGVSQSPRYKVAKRGQDVALRCDPISGHVSLFWYQQALGQGPEFLTYFQNEAQLDKSGLPSDRFFAERPEGSVSTLKIQRTQQEDSAVYLCASGPGSYEQYFGPGTRLTVT.

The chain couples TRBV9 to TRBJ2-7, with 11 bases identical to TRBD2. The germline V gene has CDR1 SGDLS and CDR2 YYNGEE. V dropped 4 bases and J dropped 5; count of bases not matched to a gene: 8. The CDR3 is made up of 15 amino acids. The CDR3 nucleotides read TGTGCCAGCAGCCCCCTAGCGGGGGGCATCGACGAGCAGTACTTC. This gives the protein CASSPLAGGIDEQYF.

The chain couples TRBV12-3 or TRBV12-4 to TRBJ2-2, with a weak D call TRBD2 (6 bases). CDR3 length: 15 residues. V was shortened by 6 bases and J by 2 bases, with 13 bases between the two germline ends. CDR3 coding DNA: TGTGCCAGCAGGGGAGGAGGAGACAACACCGGGGAGCTGTTTTTT. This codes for CASRGGGDNTGELFF.

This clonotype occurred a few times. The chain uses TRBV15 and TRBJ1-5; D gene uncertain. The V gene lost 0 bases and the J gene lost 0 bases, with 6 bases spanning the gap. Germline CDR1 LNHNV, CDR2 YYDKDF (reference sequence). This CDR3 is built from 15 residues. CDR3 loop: CATSREAPSNQPQHF. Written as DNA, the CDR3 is TGTGCCACCAGCAGAGAGGCACCTAGCAATCAGCCCCAGCATTTT.

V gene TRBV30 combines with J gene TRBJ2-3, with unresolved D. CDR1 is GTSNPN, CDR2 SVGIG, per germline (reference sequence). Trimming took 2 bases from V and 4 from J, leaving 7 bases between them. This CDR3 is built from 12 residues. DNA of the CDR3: TGTGCCTGGAGTCAGGTACCAGATACGCAGTATTTT. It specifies CAWSQVPDTQYF. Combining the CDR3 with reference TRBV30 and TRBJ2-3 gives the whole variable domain SQTIHQWPATLVQPVGSPLSLECTVEGTSNPNLYWYRQAAGRGLQLLFYSVGIGQISSEVPQNLSASRPQDRQFILSSKKLLLSDSGFYLCAWSQVPDTQYFGPGTRLTVL.

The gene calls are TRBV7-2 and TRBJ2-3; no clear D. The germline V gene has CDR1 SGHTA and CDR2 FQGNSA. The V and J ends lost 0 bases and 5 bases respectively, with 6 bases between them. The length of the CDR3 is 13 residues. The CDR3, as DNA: TGTGCCAGCAGCTTAGCGCGGAGAGATACGCAGTATTTT. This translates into CASSLARRDTQYF.

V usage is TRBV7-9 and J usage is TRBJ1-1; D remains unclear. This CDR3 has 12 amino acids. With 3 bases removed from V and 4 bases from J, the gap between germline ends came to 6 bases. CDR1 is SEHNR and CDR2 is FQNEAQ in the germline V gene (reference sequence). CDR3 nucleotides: TGTGCCAGCAGCTTTAGCATCACTGAAGCTTTCTTT. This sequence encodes CASSFSITEAFF.

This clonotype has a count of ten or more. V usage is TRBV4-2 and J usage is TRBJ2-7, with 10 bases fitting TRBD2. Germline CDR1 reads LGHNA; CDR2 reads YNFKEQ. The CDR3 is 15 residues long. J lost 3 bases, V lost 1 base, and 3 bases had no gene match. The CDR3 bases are TGTGCCAGCAGCCAAGGCTCTAGCGGGGGCTACGAGCAGTACTTC. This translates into CASSQGSSGGYEQYF.

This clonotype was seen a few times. The CDR3 DNA follows: TGTGCCAGCAGCGCACCCCCGCCCGCGGGATGGGAGCAGTACTTC. This codes for CASSAPPPAGWEQYF. The rearrangement links TRBV7-9 to TRBJ2-7; TRBD2 is a possible D gene (6 bases). From germline, CDR1 is SEHNR and CDR2 FQNEAQ (reference sequence). There are 15 residues in the CDR3. Trimming took off 5 bases at V and 7 bases at J, with 21 bases between the two ends.

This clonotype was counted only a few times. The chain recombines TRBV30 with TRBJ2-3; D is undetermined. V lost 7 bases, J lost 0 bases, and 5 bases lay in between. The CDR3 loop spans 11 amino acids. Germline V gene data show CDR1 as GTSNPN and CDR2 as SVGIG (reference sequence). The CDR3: CASPSTDTQYF. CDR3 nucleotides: TGTGCCTCCCCTAGCACAGATACGCAGTATTTT. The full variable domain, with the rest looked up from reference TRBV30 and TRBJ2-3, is SQTIHQWPATLVQPVGSPLSLECTVEGTSNPNLYWYRQAAGRGLQLLFYSVGIGQISSEVPQNLSASRPQDRQFILSSKKLLLSDSGFYLCASPSTDTQYFGPGTRLTVL.

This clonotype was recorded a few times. The CDR3 coding sequence is TGTGCCAGCAGCCAGGGTTTGCAGCCCCAGCATTTT. Amino acid sequence: CASSQGLQPQHF. This chain uses TRBV3-1 with TRBJ1-5; D is unclear. There are 12 residues in the CDR3. Trimming removed 3 bases from V and 7 bases from J, with 7 bases in between. CDR1 and CDR2 from the germline V gene are LGHDT and YNNKEL (reference sequence).

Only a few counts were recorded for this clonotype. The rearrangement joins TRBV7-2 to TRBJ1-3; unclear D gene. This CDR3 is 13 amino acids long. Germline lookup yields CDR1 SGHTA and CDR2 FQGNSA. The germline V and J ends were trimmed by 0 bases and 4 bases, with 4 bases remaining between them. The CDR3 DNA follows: TGTGCCAGCAGCTTAGCGCAGGGAAACACCATATATTTT. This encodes CASSLAQGNTIYF.

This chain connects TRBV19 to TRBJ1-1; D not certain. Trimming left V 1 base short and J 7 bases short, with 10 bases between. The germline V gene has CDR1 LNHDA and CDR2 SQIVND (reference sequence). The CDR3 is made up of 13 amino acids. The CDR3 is CASSIGPWGEAFF. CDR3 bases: TGTGCCAGTAGTATAGGACCTTGGGGTGAAGCTTTCTTT. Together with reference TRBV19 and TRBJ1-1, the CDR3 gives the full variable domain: DGGITQSPKYLFRKEGQNVTLSCEQNLNHDAMYWYRQDPGQGLRLIYYSQIVNDFQKGDIAEGYSVSREKKESFPLTVTSAQKNPTAFYLCASSIGPWGEAFFGQGTRLTVV.

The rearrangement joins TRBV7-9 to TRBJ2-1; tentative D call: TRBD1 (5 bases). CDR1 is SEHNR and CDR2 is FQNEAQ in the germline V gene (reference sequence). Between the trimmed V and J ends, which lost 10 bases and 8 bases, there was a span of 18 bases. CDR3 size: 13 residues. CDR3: CATSGRNEDEQFF. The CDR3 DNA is TGTGCCACCTCAGGGCGTAACGAGGATGAGCAGTTCTTC.